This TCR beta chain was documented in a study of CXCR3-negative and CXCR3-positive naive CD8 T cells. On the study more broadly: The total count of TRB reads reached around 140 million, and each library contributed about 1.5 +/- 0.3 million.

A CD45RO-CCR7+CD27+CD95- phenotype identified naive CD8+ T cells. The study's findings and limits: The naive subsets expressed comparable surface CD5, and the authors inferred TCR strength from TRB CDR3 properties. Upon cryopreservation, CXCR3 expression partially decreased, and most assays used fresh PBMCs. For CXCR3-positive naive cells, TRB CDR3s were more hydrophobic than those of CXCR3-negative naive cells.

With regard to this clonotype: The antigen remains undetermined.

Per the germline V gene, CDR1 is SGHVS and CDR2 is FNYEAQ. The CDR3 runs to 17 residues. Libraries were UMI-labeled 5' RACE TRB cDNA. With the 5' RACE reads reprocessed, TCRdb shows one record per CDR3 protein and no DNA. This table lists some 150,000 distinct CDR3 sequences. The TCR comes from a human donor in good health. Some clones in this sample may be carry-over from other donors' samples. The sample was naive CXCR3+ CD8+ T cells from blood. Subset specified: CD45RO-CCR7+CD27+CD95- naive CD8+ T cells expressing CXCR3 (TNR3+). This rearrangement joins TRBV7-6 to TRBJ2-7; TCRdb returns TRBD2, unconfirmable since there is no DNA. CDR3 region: CASSLGALRGRIDEQYF.